The source of this T cell receptor beta chain is a study of spatial heterogeneity in lung cancer. V lost 1 base to trimming and J lost 4 bases; unmatched junction nucleotides: 6. The CDR3 loop spans 16 amino acids. Germline V gene sequence: CDR1 SGHVS, CDR2 FQNEAQ. Stated time point: blood at routine non-recurrence follow-up after resection. Without sorting, whole RNA was sequenced from tumor, nontumor lung or frozen PBMC. TCRdb processed the 5' RACE reads anew with MiXCR; each CDR3 protein has one entry. The table shows about 120,000 distinct CDR3 sequences, with 9% to 15% occurring only once. The table lists this clonotype with many counts.

This clonotype originated in a male donor with early-stage non-small cell lung cancer. This sample comprised PBMCs, obtained at follow-up. V is TRBV7-8 and J is TRBJ2-7, with TRBD2 identical over 11 bases. The CDR3 bases are TGTGCCAGCAGCTTAGAAGGGGCTAGCGGGGGGTACGAGCAGTACTTC. Protein product: CASSLEGASGGYEQYF.